These 17 T cell receptor beta chains originate from one sample sequenced in a study of T cells after yellow fever vaccination. TCRdb reprocessed the 5' RACE reads via MiXCR and lists one record per CDR3 protein. The sample contains a few hundred thousand distinct CDR3 sequences, over 3.5% of which appear only once. This specimen consisted of PBMCs, obtained 5 days after the yellow fever booster vaccination. The source is a man aged 18 to 30 who received the YFV17D yellow fever vaccine.

A few counts support this clonotype. The genes are TRBV20-1 and TRBJ1-2; D unresolved. The CDR3 is 12 amino acids. The V gene's germline CDR1 is DFQATT and CDR2 SNEGSKA (reference sequence). The ends were cut back, 8 bases at V and 5 bases at J, with 15 bases in the middle. This chain's CDR3 is CSIRLDGYGYTF. The CDR3 DNA sequence: TGCAGTATTAGGTTGGACGGGTATGGCTACACCTTC.

The chain has TRBV27 and TRBJ2-3; 12 nucleotides agree with TRBD2. V shed 2 bases, J shed 7 bases, and the junction held 7 bases outside the gene matches. Germline loops: CDR1 MNHEY, CDR2 SMNVEV (reference sequence). The CDR3 contains 16 residues. The chain's CDR3 is CASSLLPSGGANTQYF. The CDR3 DNA is TGTGCCAGCAGTTTACTACCTAGCGGGGGGGCTAATACGCAGTATTTT.

Ten or more counts support this clonotype. The chain is built from TRBV29-1 and TRBJ2-3, with D perhaps matching TRBD1 or TRBD2 (5 bases each). Trimming took off 6 bases at V and 10 bases at J, with 17 bases between the two ends. Germline values: CDR1 SQVTM, CDR2 ANQGSEA. CDR3 length: 12 residues. The CDR3 sequence: CSVGTDRGSQYF. CDR3 DNA: TGCAGCGTCGGGACCGACAGAGGGTCGCAGTATTTT.

The V gene is TRBV20-1, the J gene TRBJ2-7, with D maybe TRBD1 (5 bases). CDR3 length: 15 amino acids. In germline, CDR1 is DFQATT, CDR2 SNEGSKA (reference sequence). The V end lost 5 bases, the J end lost 2 bases, and 19 bases lay between the germline ends. This chain's CDR3 is CSARRRDGPPYEQYF. The CDR3 region has the DNA TGCAGTGCTCGGCGCAGGGATGGCCCACCCTACGAGCAGTACTTC.

This clonotype was counted only a few times. The chain has TRBV18 and TRBJ1-2; 7 nucleotides match TRBD1. CDR3 length: 13 amino acids. Germline V gene sequence: CDR1 KGHSH, CDR2 LQKENI. V shed 2 bases and J 6 bases; nucleotides not matched to a gene: 3. This CDR3 reads CASSPSTGHGYTF. The CDR3 nucleotides are TGTGCCAGCTCACCATCGACAGGGCATGGCTACACCTTC.

This clonotype was observed at least ten times. J is TRBJ2-2 and V is TRBV4-2; D is possibly TRBD1 (5 bases). Trimming removed 4 bases from V and 1 base from J, with 13 bases in between. Per germline, CDR1 LGHNA and CDR2 YNFKEQ. The CDR3 spans 16 residues. CDR3 protein: CASSLGTGQNTGELFF. The CDR3 DNA reads TGTGCCAGCAGCCTTGGAACTGGACAGAACACCGGGGAGCTGTTTTTT.

Many counts were recorded for this clonotype. The V call is TRBV27, the J call TRBJ2-2, with D perhaps assigned TRBD1 or TRBD2 (6 bases each). Trimming took 7 bases from V and 0 from J, leaving 9 bases between them. The CDR3 is made up of 14 amino acids. Looked up from germline, CDR1 is MNHEY and CDR2 is SMNVEV (reference sequence). CDR3 residues: CASMEGANTGELFF. CDR3 nucleotides: TGTGCCAGCATGGAGGGGGCGAACACCGGGGAGCTGTTTTTT.

In its sample, this clonotype was seen many times. The genes are TRBV28 and TRBJ1-4, with D hard to call. The CDR3 covers 13 residues. The germline V and J ends were trimmed by 4 bases and 2 bases, with 5 bases remaining between them. Germline loops: CDR1 MDHEN, CDR2 SYDVKM. CDR3: CASSSATNEKLFF. As DNA, the CDR3 is TGTGCCAGCAGTTCGGCGACTAATGAAAAACTGTTTTTT.

This clonotype was seen more than once but under ten times. The chain has TRBV30 and TRBJ1-5; TRBD1 might be the D (6 bases). Between the trimmed V and J ends, which lost 4 bases and 7 bases, there was a span of 14 bases. CDR3 length equals 13 residues. The V gene's germline CDR1 is GTSNPN and CDR2 SVGIG (reference sequence). The CDR3, as DNA: TGTGCCTGGACGGGTGGGGGGGGCCAGCCCCAGCATTTT. As protein: CAWTGGGGQPQHF.

The chain combines TRBV20-1 with TRBJ1-5; no firm D call. CDR3 length: 13 amino acids. CDR1 and CDR2 (germline): DFQATT, SNEGSKA (reference sequence). The V and J ends lost 5 bases and 2 bases respectively, with 10 bases between them. The CDR3 region has the DNA TGCAGTGCTGCCCCTCTGGGCAATCAGCCCCAGCATTTT. This encodes CSAAPLGNQPQHF.

This clonotype has more than one count but fewer than ten. V usage is TRBV20-1 and J usage is TRBJ1-1, with D hard to call. Germline V gene lookup returns CDR1 DFQATT and CDR2 SNEGSKA (reference sequence). The CDR3 extends over 14 amino acids. Trimming shortened V by 1 base and J by 9 bases, and 18 bases separated the two germline ends. The CDR3 here is CSARVGSYEGKAFF. CDR3 nucleotide sequence: TGCAGTGCTAGAGTCGGGTCTTACGAAGGTAAAGCTTTCTTT.

The gene calls are TRBV7-9 and TRBJ2-7; the match to TRBD2 covers 10 bases. In germline, CDR1 is SEHNR, CDR2 FQNEAQ (reference sequence). The ends lost 3 bases at V and 1 base at J; junction bases unmatched: 18. CDR3 size: 20 residues. The CDR3 loop reads CASSFAVAGGRNPRSYEQYF. CDR3 coding DNA: TGTGCCAGCAGCTTTGCAGTAGCGGGGGGCCGTAACCCTAGGTCCTACGAGCAGTACTTC.

This sequence joins TRBV2 and TRBJ2-7; TRBD1 matches at 8 bases. The CDR3 spans 12 residues. V was pared by 8 bases and J by 4 bases, with 4 bases of the junction left unmatched. Germline-derived CDR1 and CDR2 are SNHLY and FYNNEI. As DNA, the CDR3 is TGTGCCAGCGCCGGACAGGGTTACGAGCAGTACTTC. This codes for CASAGQGYEQYF. The full variable domain, with the rest looked up from reference TRBV2 and TRBJ2-7, is EPEVTQTPSHQVTQMGQEVILRCVPISNHLYFYWYRQILGQKVEFLVSFYNNEISEKSEIFDDQFSVERPDGSNFTLKIRSTKLEDSAMYFCASAGQGYEQYFGPGTRLTVT.

This clonotype has ten or more counts. The chain is built from TRBV6-6 and TRBJ2-7; no definite D call. The CDR3 runs 12 residues. Trimming left V 8 bases short and J 6 bases short, with 14 bases between. Germline loops: CDR1 MNHNY, CDR2 SVGAGI (reference sequence). The CDR3 nucleotides are TGTGCCAGCTCCGCCGGACCGATCGAGCAGTACTTC. This encodes CASSAGPIEQYF.

The sample holds a few counts of this clonotype. J is TRBJ2-2 and V is TRBV20-1, with a weak D call TRBD2 (7 bases). The germline V gene encodes CDR1 DFQATT and CDR2 SNEGSKA (reference sequence). The CDR3 runs to 14 residues. V was cut by 3 bases and J by 5 bases, with 13 bases left in between. For the CDR3, the DNA is TGCAGTGCTAGGGCCGGGGGGCGTACCGGGGAGCTGTTTTTT. Translation: CSARAGGRTGELFF.

This clonotype has ten or more counts. The V and J genes are TRBV9 and TRBJ2-3; D is undetermined. Trimming took off 2 bases at V and 2 bases at J, with 12 bases between the two ends. Germline V lookup: CDR1 SGDLS, CDR2 YYNGEE. The length of the CDR3 is 15 residues. CDR3 protein: CASSVLSITTDTQYF. The CDR3 region has the DNA TGTGCCAGCAGCGTCCTCTCTATCACCACAGATACGCAGTATTTT.

The rearrangement links TRBV4-1 to TRBJ2-2; 12 bases agree with TRBD1. Germline V CDR1 and CDR2: MGHRA, YSYEKL. CDR3 length: 18 residues. The ends lost 4 bases at V and 4 bases at J; junction bases unmatched: 10. The CDR3 DNA is TGCGCCAGCAGCCCGGGACAGGGGGCGCCGGAAGGCACCGGGGAGCTGTTTTTT. Amino acid sequence: CASSPGQGAPEGTGELFF.